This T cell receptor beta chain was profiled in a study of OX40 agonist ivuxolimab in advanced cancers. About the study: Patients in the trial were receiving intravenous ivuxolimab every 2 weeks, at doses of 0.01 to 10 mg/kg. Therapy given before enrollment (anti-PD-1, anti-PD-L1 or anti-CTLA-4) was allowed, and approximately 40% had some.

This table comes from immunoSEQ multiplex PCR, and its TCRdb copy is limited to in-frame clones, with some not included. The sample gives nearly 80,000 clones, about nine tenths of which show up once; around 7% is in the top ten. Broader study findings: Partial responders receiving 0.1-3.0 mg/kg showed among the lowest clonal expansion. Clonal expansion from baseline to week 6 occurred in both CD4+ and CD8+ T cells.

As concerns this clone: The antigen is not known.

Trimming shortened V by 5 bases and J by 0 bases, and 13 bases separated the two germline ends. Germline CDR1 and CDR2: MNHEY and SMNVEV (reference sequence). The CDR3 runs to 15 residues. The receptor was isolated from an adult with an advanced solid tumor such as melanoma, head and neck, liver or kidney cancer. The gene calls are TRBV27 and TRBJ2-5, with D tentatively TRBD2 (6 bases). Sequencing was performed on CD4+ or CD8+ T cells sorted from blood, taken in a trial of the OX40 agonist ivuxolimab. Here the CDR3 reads CASSPIAADQETQYF. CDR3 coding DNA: TGTGCCAGCAGTCCCATAGCGGCCGACCAAGAGACCCAGTACTTC.